A selection of T cell receptor beta chains follows, all from one sample in a study of T cells in tuberculosis. Here immunoSEQ multiplex PCR was the method, and the copy in TCRdb shows in-frame clones only, minus some. The repertoire holds over 40,000 clones, with about 96% as singletons. Material for sequencing was PBMCs. The receptors shown here come from a donor aged 10-35 years with latent tuberculosis or without tuberculosis infection. The CDR3 runs from the conserved cysteine through the conserved F or W.

j_call v_call cdr3_aa
TRBJ2-1 TRBV4-1 CASSQEGGGLLLEEQFF
NA TRBV5-6 CASSWGQVTYEQYF
TRBJ1-2 TRBV30 CAWGTGRGFGYTF
TRBJ1-1 TRBV27 CASRDSLNTEAFF
TRBJ1-2 TRBV29-1 CSVVVLVYGYTF
TRBJ2-1 TRBV2 CASRAGTGGNEQFF
TRBJ2-7 TRBV6-5 CASSYSTEAPSHEQYF
TRBJ2-5 TRBV15 CATSLRAGGQETQYF
TRBJ2-1 TRBV11-3 CASSTGGVREQFF
TRBJ1-3 TRBV9 CASSPSGAVGNTIYF
TRBJ2-7 TRBV18 CASSPTIGQVGAYEQYF
TRBJ1-3 TRBV30 CASQASSGNTIYF
TRBJ2-3 TRBV7-9 CASSSLGDRSTDTQYF
TRBJ1-1 TRBV19 CASSIEGSQGVWTEAFF
TRBJ2-1 TRBV29-1 CSVPSRSSGGTNWNEQFF
TRBJ1-6 TRBV5-1 CASSSGGKGYSSPLHF
TRBJ1-2 TRBV5-5 CASRPMNGAFGYGYTF
TRBJ2-3 TRBV5-1 CASSSSRGLADTQYF
TRBJ2-7 TRBV4-1 CASSPRLAAYEQYF
TRBJ1-1 TRBV19 CASSMAGGYEAFF
TRBJ2-1 TRBV11-2 CASSLMGEGLAPYNEQFF
TRBJ1-5 TRBV7-3 CASSSGGQPQHF
TRBJ1-3 TRBV9 CASSAHSISGNTIYF
TRBJ1-2 TRBV6-5 CASSLGQGHGYTF
TRBJ1-2 TRBV27 CASRDGTGVGYTF
TRBJ2-7 TRBV5-6 CASSYLGTGDHEQYF
TRBJ1-2 TRBV30 CAWSVNTGRQGRANYGYTF
TRBJ1-5 TRBV15 CATSRSGLSNQPQHF
TRBJ2-1 TRBV9 CASSAYVSGGTILYNEQFF
TRBJ1-5 TRBV7-9 CASSLDGRGLRQPQHF
TRBJ1-2 TRBV6-1 CASSEIGQGNYGYTF
TRBJ2-1 TRBV11-2 CASSLRGDSSYNEQFF
TRBJ1-3 TRBV10-3 CAIRTGAGNTIYF
TRBJ1-1 TRBV5-1 CASSLEWGSITEAFF
TRBJ1-1 TRBV6-6 CASSYSKERGKAFF
TRBJ2-2 TRBV6-5 CASSFPYSGELFF
TRBJ1-1 TRBV5-6 CASSLDRGRFWTEAFF
TRBJ2-2 TRBV6-1 CASQRQGDTGELFF
TRBJ1-1 TRBV19 CASTPGQLYTEAFF
TRBJ2-6 TRBV6-1 CASSEVVGQGSGANVLTF
TRBJ2-3 TRBV25-1 CASSQSPGTSRNTDTQYF
TRBJ2-5 TRBV27 CASSQKTGGAIWETQYF
TRBJ2-7 TRBV27 CASSLHPSSYEQYF
TRBJ2-3 TRBV27 CASSTLASPGHERDTQYF
TRBJ2-7 TRBV27 CASSFAGLLYEQYF
TRBJ2-7 TRBV5-6 CASSLGGAPQYF
TRBJ1-6 TRBV18 CASSRLPQGPNSPLHF
TRBJ1-3 TRBV14 CASSQTGQGNTIYF
TRBJ1-4 TRBV2 CASKSLGGSTNEKLFF
TRBJ2-3 TRBV5-1 CASSIRTSTDTQYF
TRBJ2-1 TRBV25-1 CASNRKSTYNEQFF
TRBJ1-4 TRBV6-1 CASTTYSGPNEKLFF
TRBJ1-1 TRBV18 CASSTGAPSEAFF
TRBJ1-2 TRBV7-2 CASSLGGPKYNYGYTF
TRBJ2-2 TRBV12-5 CASGLVSGSLNTGELFF